This record covers a single T cell receptor (beta chain). Clones were read by immunoSEQ multiplex PCR, and TCRdb kept only the in-frame ones, dropping some. Here the sample spans some 500,000 clones, around three quarters being singletons. The CDR3 is 16 residues long. Unmatched junction bases numbered 11, after V lost 5 bases and J lost 2 bases. Looked up from germline, CDR1 is SGHTA and CDR2 is FQGNSA. This entry is derived from a study of shared clonotypes between healthy human individuals. Sequenced sample: PBMCs. This clonotype originated in a woman aged 40 to 49 in good health. Some clones in this sample may be carry-over from other donors' samples. This sequence joins TRBV7-2 and TRBJ2-7; 8 nucleotides match TRBD1. The CDR3 region has the DNA TGTGCCAGCAGCCTAGACCGGTGGACAGGGCCCTACGAGCAGTACTTC. Its protein product is CASSLDRWTGPYEQYF.